Listed below are T cell receptor beta chains from one sample, sequenced in a study of preoperative IRX-2 immunotherapy in early breast cancer. Produced via immunoSEQ multiplex PCR; TCRdb's table is partial and in-frame only. The repertoire holds 55,000 to 70,000 clones, with approximately 94% as singletons. This sample was gathered from a patient treated with IRX-2 immunotherapy. All receptors derive from a human donor with breast cancer. CDR3s include the opening cysteine and the closing phenylalanine or tryptophan. Fields, in order: V gene, D gene, J gene, clone size, CDR3 DNA, CDR3 protein. D genes are given only for firm matches. Size is omitted from some rows. Given values are once, few, many or a class for expanded clones.

v_call: TRBV29-1; d_call: -; j_call: TRBJ2-5; clone_size: -; cdr3_nt: TGCAGCGCTGGACAGTTTTTACAAGAGACCCAGTACTTC; cdr3_aa: CSAGQFLQETQYF
v_call: TRBV4-3; d_call: -; j_call: TRBJ1-2; clone_size: -; cdr3_nt: TGCGCCAGCAGCCCGACAGGAGTCGGGGGCTACACCTTC; cdr3_aa: CASSPTGVGGYTF
v_call: TRBV28; d_call: TRBD1; j_call: TRBJ1-2; clone_size: -; cdr3_nt: TGTGCCAGCAGTTTTCTATTCTACAGGGGAGGAAACTATGGCTACACCTTC; cdr3_aa: CASSFLFYRGGNYGYTF
v_call: TRBV7-9; d_call: TRBD1; j_call: TRBJ2-2; clone_size: -; cdr3_nt: TGTGCCAGCAGCTTACTGGTAGGGACAGATAACACCGGGGAGCTGTTTTTT; cdr3_aa: CASSLLVGTDNTGELFF
v_call: TRBV7-9; d_call: -; j_call: TRBJ2-1; clone_size: -; cdr3_nt: TGTGCCAGCAGCTTAGCGCTAGGGGGAGTAGGGTACAATGAGCAGTTCTTC; cdr3_aa: CASSLALGGVGYNEQFF
v_call: TRBV28; d_call: TRBD1; j_call: TRBJ1-5; clone_size: -; cdr3_nt: TGTGCCAGCAGTGATAGACAGGGGGCCCAGCCCCAGCATTTT; cdr3_aa: CASSDRQGAQPQHF
v_call: TRBV27; d_call: -; j_call: TRBJ1-1; clone_size: -; cdr3_nt: TGTGCCAGCAATGCAGGGAGGGCCACTGAAGCTTTCTTT; cdr3_aa: CASNAGRATEAFF
v_call: TRBV11-2; d_call: -; j_call: TRBJ2-1; clone_size: -; cdr3_nt: TGTGCCAGCAGCTTAGCCAGGGAGCAGTTCTTC; cdr3_aa: CASSLAREQFF
v_call: TRBV11-2; d_call: -; j_call: TRBJ2-3; clone_size: -; cdr3_nt: TGTGCCAGCAGCGGGGCAGGGGGGCTCACAGATACGCAGTATTTT; cdr3_aa: CASSGAGGLTDTQYF
v_call: TRBV7-8; d_call: -; j_call: TRBJ2-2; clone_size: once; cdr3_nt: TGTGCCAGCAGCTTAGTTAGCTCGAACACCGGGGAGCTGTTTTTT; cdr3_aa: CASSLVSSNTGELFF
v_call: TRBV2; d_call: TRBD1; j_call: TRBJ2-3; clone_size: -; cdr3_nt: TGTGCCAGCAGAGGTAGACAGGGTTGGACAGATACGCAGTATTTT; cdr3_aa: CASRGRQGWTDTQYF
v_call: TRBV4-3; d_call: -; j_call: TRBJ1-2; clone_size: once; cdr3_nt: TGCGCCAGCAGCCAAGAACACATGGGCTACACCTTC; cdr3_aa: CASSQEHMGYTF
v_call: TRBV6-1; d_call: -; j_call: TRBJ1-2; clone_size: few; cdr3_nt: -; cdr3_aa: CASSDPFGAGDF
v_call: TRBV19; d_call: -; j_call: TRBJ1-1; clone_size: -; cdr3_nt: TGTGCCAGTAGTATTGGGGGGGCGGGAAACACTGAAGCTTTCTTT; cdr3_aa: CASSIGGAGNTEAFF
v_call: TRBV2; d_call: TRBD1; j_call: TRBJ1-2; clone_size: -; cdr3_nt: TGTGCCAGCAGTGCTGACAGGGGTCGTGGCTACACCTTC; cdr3_aa: CASSADRGRGYTF
v_call: TRBV15; d_call: TRBD1; j_call: TRBJ1-5; clone_size: once; cdr3_nt: TGTGCCACCAGCAGATCCGAGGGGGCGAGGAGCAATCAGCCCCAGCATTTT; cdr3_aa: CATSRSEGARSNQPQHF
v_call: TRBV28; d_call: -; j_call: TRBJ1-5; clone_size: -; cdr3_nt: TGTGCCAGCAGAAACTCCGGGCAGCCCCAGCATTTT; cdr3_aa: CASRNSGQPQHF
v_call: TRBV4-2; d_call: -; j_call: TRBJ2-7; clone_size: few; cdr3_nt: TGTGCCAGCAGCCAAGAAAACCCCTACGAGCAGTACTTC; cdr3_aa: CASSQENPYEQYF
v_call: TRBV19; d_call: -; j_call: TRBJ1-4; clone_size: -; cdr3_nt: TGTGCCAGTAGTATAGGACGGAATGAAAAACTGTTTTTT; cdr3_aa: CASSIGRNEKLFF
v_call: TRBV19; d_call: -; j_call: TRBJ1-5; clone_size: -; cdr3_nt: TGTGCCAGTAGTCCTCAGGGTTTGGATAATAGCAATCAGCCCCAGCATTTT; cdr3_aa: CASSPQGLDNSNQPQHF
v_call: TRBV7-6; d_call: -; j_call: TRBJ2-7; clone_size: once; cdr3_nt: TGTGCCAGCAGCGCTCAGGAGAAGGGCGAGCAGTACTTC; cdr3_aa: CASSAQEKGEQYF
v_call: TRBV30; d_call: -; j_call: TRBJ1-3; clone_size: -; cdr3_nt: TGTGCCTGGAGTGTAGTCCCCCTGGAAAACACCATATATTTT; cdr3_aa: CAWSVVPLENTIYF
v_call: TRBV2; d_call: TRBD1; j_call: TRBJ1-2; clone_size: -; cdr3_nt: TGTGCCAGCACCCTGACAGGGACTGGCTATGGCTACACCTTC; cdr3_aa: CASTLTGTGYGYTF
v_call: TRBV4-3; d_call: -; j_call: TRBJ1-2; clone_size: -; cdr3_nt: TGCGCCAGCAGCCAAGAGGCAGGGCCTTCCTATGGCTACACCTTC; cdr3_aa: CASSQEAGPSYGYTF
v_call: TRBV4-3; d_call: -; j_call: TRBJ1-1; clone_size: -; cdr3_nt: TGCGCCAGCAGCCAATCCACTGGGGGCCCGAACACTGAAGCTTTCTTT; cdr3_aa: CASSQSTGGPNTEAFF
v_call: TRBV29-1; d_call: -; j_call: TRBJ2-5; clone_size: once; cdr3_nt: TGCAGCGTTGTAGGGAACCAAGAGACCCAGTACTTC; cdr3_aa: CSVVGNQETQYF
v_call: TRBV4-3; d_call: TRBD1; j_call: TRBJ2-7; clone_size: -; cdr3_nt: TGCGCCAGCAGCCAGGACAGGGTCGGGAACGAGCAGTACTTC; cdr3_aa: CASSQDRVGNEQYF
v_call: TRBV4-2; d_call: TRBD2; j_call: TRBJ2-5; clone_size: -; cdr3_nt: TGTGCCAGCAGGGCCGGGGGGGAGACCCAGTACTTC; cdr3_aa: CASRAGGETQYF
v_call: TRBV18; d_call: TRBD2; j_call: TRBJ2-3; clone_size: -; cdr3_nt: TGTGCCAGCTCACCGGGACTAGCGGGACGCACAGATACGCAGTATTTT; cdr3_aa: CASSPGLAGRTDTQYF
v_call: TRBV29-1; d_call: TRBD2; j_call: TRBJ2-7; clone_size: -; cdr3_nt: TGCAGCGTTGCTCGGCCAGGGCCGGGACTAGCGGGAGAACCCTACGAGCAGTACTTC; cdr3_aa: CSVARPGPGLAGEPYEQYF
v_call: TRBV9; d_call: TRBD2; j_call: TRBJ2-5; clone_size: -; cdr3_nt: TGTGCCAGCAGCGATGGGGAGCGAGCGGGGCAAGAGACCCAGTACTTC; cdr3_aa: CASSDGERAGQETQYF
v_call: TRBV18; d_call: TRBD1; j_call: TRBJ2-5; clone_size: -; cdr3_nt: TGTGCCAGCTCACCACGAGGGACAGAAGAGACCCAGTACTTC; cdr3_aa: CASSPRGTEETQYF
v_call: TRBV11-3; d_call: -; j_call: TRBJ2-7; clone_size: -; cdr3_nt: TGTGCCAGCAGTAGGACAGACCGCTACGAGCAGTACTTC; cdr3_aa: CASSRTDRYEQYF
v_call: TRBV29-1; d_call: -; j_call: TRBJ2-1; clone_size: -; cdr3_nt: TGCAGCGGGGGTGGGACGCCCGCCCGCCTTAATGAGCAGTTCTTC; cdr3_aa: CSGGGTPARLNEQFF
v_call: TRBV28; d_call: TRBD1; j_call: TRBJ2-5; clone_size: -; cdr3_nt: TGTGCCAGCAGTGACAGGGTTTCGGGTCAGTACTTC; cdr3_aa: CASSDRVSGQYF
v_call: TRBV6-5; d_call: -; j_call: TRBJ1-2; clone_size: -; cdr3_nt: TGTGCCAGCAGCTCCGGGACGGAGAACTATGGCTACACCTTC; cdr3_aa: CASSSGTENYGYTF
v_call: TRBV18; d_call: -; j_call: TRBJ2-5; clone_size: -; cdr3_nt: TGTGCCAGCTCAACACAGGTGGAGGAGACCCAGTACTTC; cdr3_aa: CASSTQVEETQYF
v_call: TRBV7-3; d_call: -; j_call: TRBJ2-2; clone_size: -; cdr3_nt: TGTGCCAGCAGCCCGCACGGGGGGAACACCGGGGAGCTGTTTTTT; cdr3_aa: CASSPHGGNTGELFF
v_call: TRBV5-1; d_call: TRBD2; j_call: TRBJ2-1; clone_size: few; cdr3_nt: TGCGCCAGCAGCCCGGGTTTTTGGACTAGCGGCACTGGGGGGGGGCAGTTCTTC; cdr3_aa: CASSPGFWTSGTGGGQFF
v_call: TRBV19; d_call: TRBD1; j_call: TRBJ2-1; clone_size: -; cdr3_nt: TGTGCCAGTAGTATATGGCAGGGGGCGGGTAGTGATAATGAGCAGTTCTTC; cdr3_aa: CASSIWQGAGSDNEQFF
v_call: TRBV2; d_call: -; j_call: TRBJ2-6; clone_size: -; cdr3_nt: TGTGCCAGCGGATGGGGGTGGAGGGGCAAGGGTATAAATACTGGGGCCAACGTCCTGACTTTC; cdr3_aa: CASGWGWRGKGINTGANVLTF
v_call: TRBV30; d_call: -; j_call: TRBJ2-1; clone_size: -; cdr3_nt: TGTGCCTCCCAACGGGGGCCCTACAATGAGCAGTTCTTC; cdr3_aa: CASQRGPYNEQFF
v_call: TRBV10-3; d_call: TRBD2; j_call: TRBJ2-1; clone_size: -; cdr3_nt: TGTGCCATCAGGGTGAATGCGGGGGGGCTTTACAATGAGCAGTTCTTC; cdr3_aa: CAIRVNAGGLYNEQFF
v_call: TRBV29-1; d_call: -; j_call: TRBJ1-1; clone_size: -; cdr3_nt: TGCAGCGTTTTCCGAGTTCAGGGGAACACTGAAGCTTTCTTT; cdr3_aa: CSVFRVQGNTEAFF
v_call: TRBV10-3; d_call: TRBD2; j_call: TRBJ2-3; clone_size: -; cdr3_nt: TGTGCCATCAGTGAGGGTGGAGAATCGGGACTAGGGACAGATACGCAGTATTTT; cdr3_aa: CAISEGGESGLGTDTQYF
v_call: TRBV6-5; d_call: TRBD1; j_call: TRBJ1-6; clone_size: few; cdr3_nt: TGTGCCAGCAGCACGACAGGGTTTAATTCACCCCTCCACTTT; cdr3_aa: CASSTTGFNSPLHF
v_call: TRBV15; d_call: TRBD1; j_call: TRBJ1-5; clone_size: -; cdr3_nt: TGTGCCACCAGCGCGCCCGGGACAGGGGCCCATCAGCCCCAGCATTTT; cdr3_aa: CATSAPGTGAHQPQHF
v_call: TRBV10-2; d_call: TRBD2; j_call: TRBJ2-1; clone_size: few; cdr3_nt: TGCGCCAGCCAGCTCGCGGGAGGGTATGAGCAGTTCTTC; cdr3_aa: CASQLAGGYEQFF
v_call: TRBV28; d_call: -; j_call: TRBJ1-5; clone_size: -; cdr3_nt: TGTGCCAGCAGTCCCTGGGGGAGCCGGGGGCCCCAGCATTTT; cdr3_aa: CASSPWGSRGPQHF
v_call: TRBV7-9; d_call: -; j_call: TRBJ2-7; clone_size: -; cdr3_nt: TGTGCCAGCAGCTTAGGGAGAGGGGACGAGCAGTACTTC; cdr3_aa: CASSLGRGDEQYF
v_call: TRBV7-8; d_call: -; j_call: TRBJ2-3; clone_size: -; cdr3_nt: TGTGCCAGCAGCTCTAGACGGGTTCAGGCTCCAGATACGCAGTATTTT; cdr3_aa: CASSSRRVQAPDTQYF
v_call: TRBV28; d_call: -; j_call: TRBJ1-4; clone_size: -; cdr3_nt: TGTGCCAGCAGTTTAGGGTATGAAAAACTGTTTTTT; cdr3_aa: CASSLGYEKLFF
v_call: TRBV29-1; d_call: -; j_call: TRBJ1-1; clone_size: -; cdr3_nt: TGCAGCGTTGAAGATTGGAAGAACACTGAAGCTTTCTTT; cdr3_aa: CSVEDWKNTEAFF
v_call: TRBV18; d_call: TRBD1; j_call: TRBJ2-7; clone_size: -; cdr3_nt: TGTGCCAGCTCACCGGGACAGGGGGTCCACGAGCAGTACTTC; cdr3_aa: CASSPGQGVHEQYF
v_call: TRBV11-1; d_call: TRBD1; j_call: TRBJ2-1; clone_size: -; cdr3_nt: TGTGCCAGCAGTCGACAGGGCGGTGAGCAGTTCTTC; cdr3_aa: CASSRQGGEQFF
v_call: TRBV6-6; d_call: -; j_call: TRBJ1-1; clone_size: -; cdr3_nt: TGTGCCAGCAGTTACTCGTATAACACTGAAGCTTTCTTT; cdr3_aa: CASSYSYNTEAFF
v_call: TRBV28; d_call: -; j_call: TRBJ2-3; clone_size: -; cdr3_nt: TGTGCCAGCAGTTTTAGGGGCGCCGGGAAATATACGCAGTATTTT; cdr3_aa: CASSFRGAGKYTQYF
v_call: TRBV4-1; d_call: -; j_call: TRBJ2-5; clone_size: -; cdr3_nt: TGCGCCAGCAGCCAAGAGCTCGTTCCCAGGACCCAAGAGACCCAGTACTTC; cdr3_aa: CASSQELVPRTQETQYF